This T cell receptor beta chain comes out of a study of T cell repertoires in cytomegalovirus infection. The wider study: Signatures in public TCR beta sequences pointed to both CMV infection and matching HLA type. Whole-study results and caveats: Identification of carriers of CMV plus the relevant HLA was performed using cumulative public TCR beta family frequency. Dominant in the ex vivo response were TCR beta clonotypes restricted by HLA-C and specific for CMV.

On this clonotype: The antigen remains undetermined.

The CDR3 sequence is 16 residues long. Trimming removed 5 bases at V and 2 bases at J, with 17 bases between. The germline V gene encodes CDR1 SGHAT and CDR2 FQNNGV. TCRdb re-derived calls from the reads in MiXCR, one entry per CDR3 protein. The table lists about 260,000 distinct CDR3 sequences, roughly 15% of them singletons. The V gene is TRBV11-2, the J gene TRBJ2-3, with a possible D match to TRBD1 (6 bases). Sequences were obtained from PBMCs. This sequence originates from a human donor in good health (CMV status not recorded). Some clones in this sample may be carry-over from other donors' samples. CDR3 bases: TGTGCCAGCAGCCTCCCCCGGGACATACTCACAGATACGCAGTATTTT. Amino acids: CASSLPRDILTDTQYF.